The present TCR beta chain was sequenced within a study of blood T cell repertoires in COVID-19. Germline lookup yields CDR1 SGHTA and CDR2 FQGNSA. Germline trimming cut 5 bases from V and 7 bases from J; bases unmatched to any gene: 12. The CDR3 loop spans 15 amino acids. Libraries were prepared by immunoSEQ multiplex PCR; TCRdb keeps only in-frame clonotypes and omits some of them. The sample shows about 29,000 clones, 80% of them seen only once. Sequenced sample: peripheral blood. The chain has TRBV7-2 and TRBJ1-1; 8 bases match TRBD1. The source is a woman aged 70-85 years with acute or convalescent COVID-19. CDR3 residues: CASSAQQGGVGEAFF. Here the CDR3 DNA reads TGTGCCAGCAGCGCCCAACAGGGGGGGGTGGGTGAAGCTTTCTTT.